These 7 T cell receptor beta chains originate from one sample sequenced in a study of siplizumab effects on memory and regulatory T cells (dated by TCRdb to between 2018 and 2020). Preparation of the library involved the immunoSEQ multiplex PCR assay. TCRdb limited this immuneACCESS table to in-frame rearrangements with V and J called. A share of clones is missing; checked studies link under half to unresolved V genes, and the rest is unexplained. This sample gives approximately 50,000 clones in total; about 93% of them show up just once. The ten most abundant clones make up 15% to 20% of the sample. Specimen: CD8+ T cells sorted from blood. The receptors shown here come from a human donor in good health.

The chain is built from TRBV6-5 and TRBJ1-3, with 7 bases identical to TRBD1. V lost 6 bases and J lost 8; bases outside the gene matches: 7. This CDR3 has 13 residues. Germline CDR1 reads MNHEY; CDR2 reads SVGAGI. This CDR3 is CASSWDSKYTIYF. CDR3 coding DNA: TGTGCCAGCAGCTGGGACAGTAAATACACCATATATTTT.

The chain is built from TRBV9 and TRBJ1-1; the D is unclear. From germline, CDR1 is SGDLS and CDR2 YYNGEE. The CDR3 has 14 amino acids. The ends were cut back, 5 bases at V and 1 base at J, with 12 bases in the middle. The CDR3 sequence: CASRVLGPNTEAFF. CDR3 nucleotide sequence: TGTGCCAGCAGAGTCTTAGGCCCGAACACTGAAGCTTTCTTT.

The V gene is TRBV27, the J gene TRBJ2-7; 8 nucleotides match TRBD1. The CDR3 extends over 15 amino acids. Looked up from germline, CDR1 is MNHEY and CDR2 is SMNVEV (reference sequence). J lost 2 bases, V lost 3 bases, and 6 bases had no gene match. The CDR3 reads CASSFFRTGPYEQYF. In nucleotides, the CDR3 is TGTGCCAGCAGTTTCTTTCGGACAGGGCCCTACGAGCAGTACTTC.

The chain uses TRBV2 and TRBJ1-2; D call uncertain. The germline gives CDR1 SNHLY, CDR2 FYNNEI. V was clipped by 0 bases and J by 4 bases, with 12 bases between them. The CDR3 is made up of 15 amino acids. CDR3 DNA sequence: TGTGCCAGCAGTGAAGCGCTGGGAGACGTCTATGGCTACACCTTC. Translating gives CASSEALGDVYGYTF.

Only a few counts were recorded for this clone. Other nucleotide sequences from this sample produce the same CDR3. The rearrangement joins TRBV9 to TRBJ2-7, with 8 bases aligning to TRBD2. Germline CDR1 and CDR2: SGDLS and YYNGEE. Losses at the gene ends were 0 bases for V and 4 bases for J; bases not matched to a gene: 6. This CDR3 has 15 residues. CDR3 in amino acids: CASSVESGSSYEQYF. CDR3 DNA: TGTGCCAGCAGCGTAGAAAGCGGGAGTTCTTACGAGCAGTACTTC.

The chain uses TRBV5-1 and TRBJ2-1; no clear D gene. This CDR3 is 15 amino acids long. With 0 bases removed from V and 5 bases from J, the gap between germline ends came to 12 bases. Germline CDR1 is SGHRS and CDR2 is YFSETQ. The CDR3 is CASSLETTPDNEQFF. DNA for the CDR3: TGCGCCAGCAGCTTGGAAACTACGCCCGACAATGAGCAGTTCTTC.

The V gene is TRBV27, the J gene TRBJ2-5, with D tentatively TRBD1 (5 bases). The CDR3 runs 12 residues. Between the trimmed V and J ends, which lost 2 bases and 4 bases, there was a span of 5 bases. Per germline, CDR1 MNHEY and CDR2 SMNVEV (reference sequence). For the CDR3, the DNA is TGTGCCAGCAGTTTAACAGGAGAGACCCAGTACTTC. Its protein is CASSLTGETQYF.